The 17 T cell receptor beta chains listed next were all sequenced from one sample in a study of cytomegalovirus exposure and HLA in healthy donors. The primer mix had 60 Vbeta and 13 Jbeta primers. Sequencing used immunoSEQ multiplex PCR; TCRdb keeps in-frame clones, though not all of them. The table shows 150,000 to 200,000 clones, with 65% to 70% occurring only once. Sequenced input: PBMCs. These receptors all stem from a man younger than 40 in good health and CMV-seropositive.

The DNA of the CDR3 is TGTGCCAGCAGCGTAGATGGTAGAGAGACCCAGTACTTC. The encoded protein is CASSVDGRETQYF. J is TRBJ2-5 and V is TRBV9; D remains ambiguous. There are 13 residues in the CDR3. V was pared by 0 bases and J by 4 bases, with 7 bases between. In germline, CDR1 is SGDLS, CDR2 YYNGEE.

This sequence joins TRBV10-3 and TRBJ2-3; TRBD2 matches 11 bases. CDR1 ENHRY and CDR2 SYGVKD come from the germline V gene. The CDR3 has 14 residues. J was trimmed by 5 bases and V by 6 bases; bases with no gene match: 4. CDR3 sequence: CAIRDGTSGDTQYF. For the CDR3, the DNA is TGTGCCATCAGGGACGGGACTAGCGGAGATACGCAGTATTTT.

This chain uses TRBV6-1 with TRBJ2-5; TRBD1 is a possible D gene (6 bases). TRBJ2-7 explains the end of the DNA better; the J call may be wrong. CDR1 is MNHNS, CDR2 SASEGT, per germline. The CDR3 length is 17 residues. In DNA form, the CDR3 reads TGTGCCAGCAGTGTAACCAGCCCACTCGGACAGTCCTACGAGCAGTACTTC. Protein sequence: CASSVTSPLGQSYEQYF.

The rearrangement uses TRBV30 and TRBJ1-1; possibly TRBD1 for D (5 bases). V shed 4 bases and J shed 1 base, with 10 bases lying between them. Germline assignment: CDR1 GTSNPN and CDR2 SVGIG (reference sequence). The CDR3 covers 13 residues. The chain's CDR3 is CAWTQGSNTEAFF. The DNA of the CDR3 is TGTGCCTGGACCCAGGGATCGAACACTGAAGCTTTCTTT.

The V and J genes are TRBV6-5 and TRBJ2-2; D is unclear. Per the germline V gene, CDR1 is MNHEY and CDR2 is SVGAGI. Between the trimmed V and J ends, which lost 5 bases and 1 base, there was a span of 5 bases. The CDR3 is 13 residues long. CDR3 sequence: CASSLGNTGELFF. CDR3 bases: TGTGCCAGCAGTCTAGGGAACACCGGGGAGCTGTTTTTT.

The chain employs TRBV6-4 and TRBJ1-1; no firm D call. The CDR3 extends over 14 amino acids. Germline lookup yields CDR1 MRHNA and CDR2 SNTAGT. Trimming shortened V by 2 bases and J by 12 bases, and 19 bases separated the two germline ends. The CDR3 nucleotides read TGTGCCAGCAGTGACGAGGCGGCTAGTAGGATAACTTTCTTT. Protein product: CASSDEAASRITFF.

There are a few counts of this clone. The rearrangement joins TRBV6-1 to TRBJ2-7; unclear D gene. Germline CDR1 reads MNHNS; CDR2 reads SASEGT. V was trimmed by 8 bases and J by 8 bases, leaving 4 bases between them. This CDR3 spans 8 amino acids. The CDR3 bases are TGTGCCAGCTCTCAGCAGTACTTC. Translated: CASSQQYF.

The CDR3 DNA reads as TGTGCCAGCAGCTTGTGGCCAGGGTCTTCGGCCGGGGAGCTGTTTTTT. Its translation: CASSLWPGSSAGELFF. This chain joins TRBV5-6 and TRBJ2-2; weak D call: TRBD1 (5 bases). The CDR3 covers 16 residues. Germline values: CDR1 SGHDT, CDR2 YYEEEE. The V gene lost 1 base and the J gene lost 6 bases, with 16 bases spanning the gap. Using reference TRBV5-6 and TRBJ2-2 for the parts outside the CDR3, the full variable domain is DAGVTQSPTHLIKTRGQQVTLRCSPKSGHDTVSWYQQALGQGPQFIFQYYEEEERQRGNFPDRFSGHQFPNYSSELNVNALLLGDSALYLCASSLWPGSSAGELFFGEGSRLTVL.

This clone was observed a handful of times. The rearrangement joins TRBV12-2 to TRBJ2-7; the table names TRBD2, a call not compared with the DNA. TRBV12-2 is annotated as a pseudogene. CDR3 size: 21 residues. The CDR3 region has the DNA TGTGCAAGTCGCTTCTTTTTCTCCCCCGAATTGGGGCTAGCGGGATACTACGAGCAGTACTTC. Its translation is CASRFFFSPELGLAGYYEQYF.

The chain joins TRBV30 to TRBJ2-7, with no clear D. Germline lookup yields CDR1 GTSNPN and CDR2 SVGIG (reference sequence). V was pared by 1 base and J by 4 bases, with 11 bases between. This CDR3 comprises 13 residues. CDR3 sequence: CAWSGWLLYEQYF. The CDR3 DNA reads TGTGCCTGGAGTGGTTGGCTGCTTTACGAGCAGTACTTC.

The J gene is TRBJ2-7, the V gene TRBV6-6; 8 bases fit TRBD2. The CDR3 runs 14 residues. Germline V gives CDR1 MNHNY, CDR2 SVGAGI (reference sequence). With 3 bases clipped from V and 2 bases from J, the junction kept 3 bases outside the gene matches. The CDR3 loop reads CASSYVGRAYEQYF. The CDR3 bases are TGTGCCAGCAGTTATGTCGGGAGGGCCTACGAGCAGTACTTC.

The V call is TRBV9, the J call TRBJ1-1; 8 positions agree with TRBD1. V lost 5 bases to trimming and J lost 1 base; unmatched junction nucleotides: 13. The CDR3 extends over 17 amino acids. Germline CDR1 SGDLS, CDR2 YYNGEE. The CDR3: CASRAQPGTGGNTEAFF. DNA for the CDR3: TGTGCCAGCAGGGCCCAACCCGGGACAGGTGGGAACACTGAAGCTTTCTTT.

The chain recombines TRBV27 with TRBJ2-3, with 9 bases fitting TRBD2. The ends lost 5 bases at V and 2 bases at J; junction bases unmatched: 11. Germline V gives CDR1 MNHEY, CDR2 SMNVEV (reference sequence). The CDR3 loop spans 17 amino acids. CDR3 sequence (DNA): TGTGCCAGCAGTCCTTCCCCTGCGGGAGGGGCCACAGATACGCAGTATTTT. Amino acid sequence: CASSPSPAGGATDTQYF.

The chain has TRBV30 and TRBJ2-3; TRBD2 matches at 11 bases. Trimming at V came to 0 bases and at J to 3 bases, leaving 5 bases not matched to a gene. CDR1 GTSNPN and CDR2 SVGIG come from the germline V gene (reference sequence). The length of the CDR3 is 16 residues. CDR3 sequence: CAWSVQWTSGTDTQYF. CDR3 nucleotide sequence: TGTGCCTGGAGTGTACAATGGACTAGCGGGACAGATACGCAGTATTTT.

The chain links TRBV7-3 to TRBJ1-2; 7 bases agree with TRBD1. With V trimmed by 7 bases and J by 7 bases, 18 bases remained unmatched. Germline V gene lookup returns CDR1 SGHTA and CDR2 FQGTGA. The CDR3 has 16 residues. The CDR3 reads CASTTSRTGRIGGYTF. CDR3 bases: TGTGCCAGCACCACTTCCCGGACAGGAAGGATTGGTGGCTACACCTTC. The full variable domain, in which reference TRBV7-3 and TRBJ1-2 provide the parts outside the CDR3, is GAGVSQTPSNKVTEKGKYVELRCDPISGHTALYWYRQSLGQGPEFLIYFQGTGAADDSGLPNDRFFAVRPEGSVSTLKIQRTERGDSAVYLCASTTSRTGRIGGYTFGSGTRLTVV.

The chain joins TRBV5-6 to TRBJ2-1; TRBD2 agrees at 12 bases. Germline CDR1 and CDR2: SGHDT and YYEEEE. With V trimmed by 0 bases and J by 4 bases, 2 bases remained unmatched. The CDR3 runs to 16 residues. This CDR3 reads CASSLDGLAGYNEQFF. The CDR3 DNA reads TGTGCCAGCAGCTTGGATGGACTAGCGGGATACAATGAGCAGTTCTTC. The full variable domain, in which reference TRBV5-6 and TRBJ2-1 provide the parts outside the CDR3, is DAGVTQSPTHLIKTRGQQVTLRCSPKSGHDTVSWYQQALGQGPQFIFQYYEEEERQRGNFPDRFSGHQFPNYSSELNVNALLLGDSALYLCASSLDGLAGYNEQFFGPGTRLTVL.

This CDR3 is CASSPGGDRYNEQFF. In DNA form, the CDR3 reads TGTGCCAGCAGTCCTGGGGGGGATCGCTACAATGAGCAGTTCTTC. The chain carries TRBV7-9 and TRBJ2-1; 7 positions match TRBD2. Germline CDR1 and CDR2: SEHNR and FQNEAQ (reference sequence). Unmatched junction bases numbered 8, after V lost 6 bases and J lost 3 bases. The CDR3 consists of 15 residues.